This T cell receptor beta chain was obtained from a study of CD8+ T cells in alopecia areata. The wider study: Dosing spanned 6 to 18 months on tofacitinib, then 6 months off drug.

Overall study findings and caveats: Across lesional scalp, and particularly alopecia totalis/universalis, clonality surpassed that of normal scalp.

This clone was counted a few times. Its antigen is as yet unknown. Extracted RNA was reverse transcribed, and the resulting cDNA served as sequencing template. Generated by immunoSEQ multiplex PCR, the TCRdb table keeps only in-frame clones and is missing some. The sample gives some 210,000 clones, approximately 61% of which show up once; over 0.4% is in the top ten. This TCR derives from a human donor with alopecia areata. This specimen was CD4+ T cells sorted from blood, taken at week 0.

This chain's CDR3 is CASSLESGRNEQFF. The CDR3 nucleotides read TGCGCCAGCAGCTTGGAGTCTGGGAGGAATGAGCAGTTCTTC. The chain combines TRBV5-1 with TRBJ2-1, with a tentative D call TRBD2 (6 bases). V gave up 0 bases and J gave up 7 bases, with 11 bases separating them. The CDR3 has 14 amino acids. CDR1 and CDR2 from the germline V gene are SGHRS and YFSETQ.